This T cell receptor beta chain was observed in a study of shared clonotypes between healthy human individuals. Per germline, CDR1 SGHTS and CDR2 YDEGEE. The germline V and J ends were trimmed by 4 bases and 0 bases, with 12 bases remaining between them. The CDR3 runs 15 residues. Produced via immunoSEQ multiplex PCR; TCRdb's table is partial and in-frame only. This sample has 2.3 million or so clones; over 90% occur once, and the top ten carry 0.39%. This clone has a single count. This receptor was taken from a man between 18 and 35 years old in good health. Some clones in this sample may be carry-over from other donors' samples. This chain uses TRBV5-8 with TRBJ2-3; maybe TRBD1 (5 bases). Sequencing input: naive CD4+ T cells from PBMCs. Subset noted: CD45RA+ positively selected. CDR3 nucleotide sequence: TGTGCCAGCAGCACAGGACACACTAGCACAGATACGCAGTATTTT. It is translated as CASSTGHTSTDTQYF.